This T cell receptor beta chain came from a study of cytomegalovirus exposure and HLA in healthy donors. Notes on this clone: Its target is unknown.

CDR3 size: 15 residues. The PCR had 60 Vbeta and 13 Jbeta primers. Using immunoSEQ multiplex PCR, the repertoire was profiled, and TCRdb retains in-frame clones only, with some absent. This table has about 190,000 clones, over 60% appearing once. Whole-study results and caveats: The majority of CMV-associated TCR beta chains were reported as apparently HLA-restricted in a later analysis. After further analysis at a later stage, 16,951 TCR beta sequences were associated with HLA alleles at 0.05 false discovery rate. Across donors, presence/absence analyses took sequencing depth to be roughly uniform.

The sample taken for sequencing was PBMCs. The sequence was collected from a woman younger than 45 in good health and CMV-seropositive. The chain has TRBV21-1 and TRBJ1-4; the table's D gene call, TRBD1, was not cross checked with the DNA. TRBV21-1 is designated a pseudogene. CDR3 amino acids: CASSNHRGLNEKLFF. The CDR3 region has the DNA TGTGCCAGCAGCAACCACAGGGGGCTAAATGAAAAACTGTTTTTT.